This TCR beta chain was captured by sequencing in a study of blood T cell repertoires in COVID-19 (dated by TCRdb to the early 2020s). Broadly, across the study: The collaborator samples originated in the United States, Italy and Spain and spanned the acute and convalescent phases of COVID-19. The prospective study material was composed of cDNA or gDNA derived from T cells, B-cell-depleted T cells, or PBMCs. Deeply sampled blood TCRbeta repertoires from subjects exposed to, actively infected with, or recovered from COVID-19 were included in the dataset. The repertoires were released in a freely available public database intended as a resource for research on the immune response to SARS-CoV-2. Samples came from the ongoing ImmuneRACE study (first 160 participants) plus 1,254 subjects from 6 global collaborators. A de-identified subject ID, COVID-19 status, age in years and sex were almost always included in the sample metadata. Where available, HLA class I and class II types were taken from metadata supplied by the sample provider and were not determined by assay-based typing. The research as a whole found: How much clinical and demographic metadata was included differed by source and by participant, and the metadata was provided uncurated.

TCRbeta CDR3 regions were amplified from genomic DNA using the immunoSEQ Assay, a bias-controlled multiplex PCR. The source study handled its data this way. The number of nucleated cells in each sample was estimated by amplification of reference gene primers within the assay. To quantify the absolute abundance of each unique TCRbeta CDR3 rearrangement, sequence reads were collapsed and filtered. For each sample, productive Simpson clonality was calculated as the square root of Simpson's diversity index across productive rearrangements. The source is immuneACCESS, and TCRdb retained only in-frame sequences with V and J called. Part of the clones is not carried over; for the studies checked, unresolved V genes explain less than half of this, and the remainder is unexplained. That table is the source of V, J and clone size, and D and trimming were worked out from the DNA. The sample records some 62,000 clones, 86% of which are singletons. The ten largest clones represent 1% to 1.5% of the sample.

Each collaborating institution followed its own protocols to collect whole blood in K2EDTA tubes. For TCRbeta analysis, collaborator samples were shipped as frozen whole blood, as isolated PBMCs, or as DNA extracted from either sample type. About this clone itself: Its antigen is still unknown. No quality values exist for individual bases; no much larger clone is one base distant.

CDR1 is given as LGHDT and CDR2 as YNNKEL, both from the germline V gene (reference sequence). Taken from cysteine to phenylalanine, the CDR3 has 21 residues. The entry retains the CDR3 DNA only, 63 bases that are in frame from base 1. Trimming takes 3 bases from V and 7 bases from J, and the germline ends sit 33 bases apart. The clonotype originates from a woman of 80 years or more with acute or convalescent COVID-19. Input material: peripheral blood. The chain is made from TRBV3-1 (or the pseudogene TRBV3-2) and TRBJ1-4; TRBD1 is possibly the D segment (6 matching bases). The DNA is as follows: TGTGCCAGCAGCCAGAGTTATCCTAAAAGATTCCTCCTACAGGGTCGTGAAAAACTGTTTTTT. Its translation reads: CASSQSYPKRFLLQGREKLFF.